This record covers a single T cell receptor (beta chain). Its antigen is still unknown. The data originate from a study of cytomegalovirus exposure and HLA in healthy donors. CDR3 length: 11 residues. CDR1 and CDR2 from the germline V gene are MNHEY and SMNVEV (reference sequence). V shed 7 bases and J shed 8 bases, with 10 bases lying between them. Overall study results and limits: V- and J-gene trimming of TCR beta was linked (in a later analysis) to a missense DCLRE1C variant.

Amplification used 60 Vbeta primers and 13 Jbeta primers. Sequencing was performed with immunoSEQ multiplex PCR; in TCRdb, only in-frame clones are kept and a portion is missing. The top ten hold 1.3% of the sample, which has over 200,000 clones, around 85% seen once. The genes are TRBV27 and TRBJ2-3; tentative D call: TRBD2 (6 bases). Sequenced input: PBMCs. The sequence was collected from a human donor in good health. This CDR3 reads CASTPSVTQYF. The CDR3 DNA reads TGTGCCAGCACACCTAGCGTTACGCAGTATTTT.